This TCR beta chain originates from a study of T cell changes during pregnancy in multiple sclerosis. The assay was immunoSEQ multiplex PCR, and TCRdb's table has in-frame clones only and misses some. The sample records fewer than 60,000 clones, roughly 87% being singletons. Trimming shortened V by 5 bases and J by 0 bases, and 21 bases separated the two germline ends. The germline V gene encodes CDR1 MGHDK and CDR2 SYGVNS. This CDR3 has 18 residues. This clonotype was sampled from a female donor in good health, enrolled as a control in a pregnancy study. This specimen was peripheral blood, taken in the third trimester of pregnancy. The J gene is TRBJ2-3, the V gene TRBV25-1; TRBD2 is a possible D gene (6 bases). The CDR3 loop reads CASSPFWGEHSSTDTQYF. Written as DNA, the CDR3 is TGTGCCAGCAGTCCGTTCTGGGGGGAACACTCTAGCACAGATACGCAGTATTTT.